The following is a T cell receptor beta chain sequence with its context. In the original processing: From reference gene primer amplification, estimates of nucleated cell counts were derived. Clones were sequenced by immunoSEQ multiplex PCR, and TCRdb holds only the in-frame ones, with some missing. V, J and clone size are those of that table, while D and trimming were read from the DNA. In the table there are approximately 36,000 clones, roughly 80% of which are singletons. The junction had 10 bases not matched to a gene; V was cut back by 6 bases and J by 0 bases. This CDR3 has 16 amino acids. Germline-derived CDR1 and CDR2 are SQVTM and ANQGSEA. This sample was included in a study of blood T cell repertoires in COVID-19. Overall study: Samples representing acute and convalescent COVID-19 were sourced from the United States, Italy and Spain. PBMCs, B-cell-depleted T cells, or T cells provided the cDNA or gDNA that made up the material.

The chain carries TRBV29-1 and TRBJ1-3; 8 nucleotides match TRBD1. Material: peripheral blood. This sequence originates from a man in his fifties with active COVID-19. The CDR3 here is CSVVFLGQASGNTIYF. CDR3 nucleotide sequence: TGCAGCGTAGTCTTCTTGGGACAGGCCTCTGGAAACACCATATATTTT.